This T cell receptor (beta chain) was identified during a study of T cells after yellow fever vaccination. Looking at the study overall: Fractions low in cell number were prepared with SMART-Seq v4 Ultra Low Input. Study-wide findings and caveats: Reappearance after the booster was observed for most primary-vaccination clones (roughly 97% CD4, less than 90% CD8). Shared CD4/CD8 clonotypes were a small share, likely from convergent recombination.

Comment on this clonotype: Its matching antigen is unknown.

As TCR cDNA was made by 5'RACE template switching, a universal primer site and UMIs were added. One entry per CDR3 protein, called by TCRdb with MiXCR from the 5' RACE reads. Counted here are about 340,000 distinct CDR3 sequences, around 13% occurring once; the ten biggest clones make up 2.5% to 4%. The CDR3 is 12 residues long. Trimming cost V 0 bases and J 7 bases, with 6 bases left between them. Germline-derived CDR1 and CDR2 are SGHRS and YFSETQ. This clonotype originated in a man between 18 and 35 years old who received the YFV17D yellow fever vaccine. Sequenced here: CD4+ T cells sorted from PBMCs, sampled 15 days after the yellow fever booster vaccination. This chain uses TRBV5-1 with TRBJ2-3; no reliable D call. The CDR3 nucleotides read TGCGCCAGCAGCTTGGAGGATTATACGCAGTATTTT. Protein sequence: CASSLEDYTQYF.